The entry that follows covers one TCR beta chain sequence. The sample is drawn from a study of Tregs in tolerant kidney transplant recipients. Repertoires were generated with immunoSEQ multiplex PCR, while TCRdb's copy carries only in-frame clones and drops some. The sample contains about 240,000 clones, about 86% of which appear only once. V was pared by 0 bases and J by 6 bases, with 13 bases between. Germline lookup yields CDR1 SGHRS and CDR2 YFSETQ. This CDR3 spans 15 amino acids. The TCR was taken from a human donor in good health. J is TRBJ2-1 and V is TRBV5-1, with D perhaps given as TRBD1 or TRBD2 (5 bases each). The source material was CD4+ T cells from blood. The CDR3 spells CASSLGGVGLNEQFF. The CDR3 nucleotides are TGCGCCAGCAGCTTGGGAGGGGTCGGGCTCAATGAGCAGTTCTTC.